This T cell receptor (beta chain) stems from a study of PD-L1 blockade in urothelial cancer. Study background: It was at 3 weeks (second dose) and 6 weeks after treatment start that blood was analyzed. Specimens of blood held a median count of 141,255 T cells.

The assay was immunoSEQ multiplex PCR, and TCRdb's table has in-frame clones only and misses some. The data contain around 80,000 clones, about nine tenths of them seen just once; the ten biggest clones take up around 5%. V dropped 5 bases and J dropped 0 bases, with 10 bases sitting between them. This CDR3 is built from 15 residues. Germline assignment: CDR1 MDHEN and CDR2 SYDVKM. The receptor was derived from a woman aged 70-85 years with urothelial cancer. The sequencing here drew on PBMCs, taken around atezolizumab (anti-PD-L1) treatment. This chain uses TRBV28 with TRBJ2-2; TRBD2 might be the D (5 bases). The CDR3 protein is CASSGGLPNTGELFF. The CDR3 coding sequence is TGTGCCAGCAGTGGAGGACTGCCGAACACCGGGGAGCTGTTTTTT.